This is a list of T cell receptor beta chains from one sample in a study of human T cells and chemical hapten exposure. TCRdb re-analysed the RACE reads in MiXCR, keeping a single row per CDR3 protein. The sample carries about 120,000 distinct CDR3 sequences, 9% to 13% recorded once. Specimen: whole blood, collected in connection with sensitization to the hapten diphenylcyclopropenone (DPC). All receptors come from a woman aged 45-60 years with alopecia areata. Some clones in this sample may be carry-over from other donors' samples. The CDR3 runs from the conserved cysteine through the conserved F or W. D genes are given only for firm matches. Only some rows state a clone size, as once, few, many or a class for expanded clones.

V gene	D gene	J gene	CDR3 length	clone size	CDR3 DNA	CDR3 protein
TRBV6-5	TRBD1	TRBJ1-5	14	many	TGTGCCAGCAGTACCGGGACAGTGGATCAGCCCCAGCATTTT	CASSTGTVDQPQHF
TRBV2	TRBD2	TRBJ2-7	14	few	TGTGCCACCAAACTAGCGGGAGTCGAGGACGAGCAGTACTTC	CATKLAGVEDEQYF
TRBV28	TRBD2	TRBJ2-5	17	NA	TGTGCCAGCAGTTTCGACTCTAGCGGGGGGAGACGAGAGACCCAGTACTTC	CASSFDSSGGRRETQYF
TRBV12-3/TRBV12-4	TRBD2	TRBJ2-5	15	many	TGTGCCAGCAGGGAGACCGGACTAGCGCAAGAGACCCAGTACTTC	CASRETGLAQETQYF
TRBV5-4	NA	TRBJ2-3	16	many	TGTGCCAGCAGCGGTCCAGCACAAACTAGCACAGATACGCAGTATTTT	CASSGPAQTSTDTQYF
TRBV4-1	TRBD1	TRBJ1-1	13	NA	TGCGCCAGCAGCCGATCAGGGGGCACTGAAGCTTTCTTT	CASSRSGGTEAFF
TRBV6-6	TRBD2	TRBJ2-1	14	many	TGTGCCAGCACTCAACTAGCGGGTAACAATGAGCAGTTCTTC	CASTQLAGNNEQFF
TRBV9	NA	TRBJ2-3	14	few	TGTGCCAGCAGCGGAGGACAGATCACAGATACGCAGTATTTT	CASSGGQITDTQYF
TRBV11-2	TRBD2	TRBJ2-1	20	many	TGTGCCAGCAGGGGTATACTAGCGGGAGGGACAAAGAGCTCCTACAATGAGCAGTTCTTC	CASRGILAGGTKSSYNEQFF
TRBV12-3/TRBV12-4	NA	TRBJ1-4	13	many	TGTGCCAGCGGGGACACCCGGGATGAAAAACTGTTTTTT	CASGDTRDEKLFF
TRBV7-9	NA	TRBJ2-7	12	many	TGTGCCAGCAGCTCTCTTCGGGACGAGCAGTACTTC	CASSSLRDEQYF
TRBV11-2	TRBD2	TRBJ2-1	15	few	TGTGCCAGCAGCTTAGTCCCTAGCGGGAGCTATGAGCAGTTCTTC	CASSLVPSGSYEQFF
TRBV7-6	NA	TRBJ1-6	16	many	TGTGCCAGCAGCTTAGCGCCCGCATCTGGGAATTCACCCCTCCACTTT	CASSLAPASGNSPLHF
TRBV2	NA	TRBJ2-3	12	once	TGTGCCAGCAGTGCCACCCCAGATACGCAGTATTTT	CASSATPDTQYF
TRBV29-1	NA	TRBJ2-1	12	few	TGCAGCGCAACTAGGGGATCAGATGAGCAGTTCTTC	CSATRGSDEQFF
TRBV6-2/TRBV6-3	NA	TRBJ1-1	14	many	TGTGCCAGCAGTACACCAGGGAGGGGAACTGAAGCTTTCTTT	CASSTPGRGTEAFF
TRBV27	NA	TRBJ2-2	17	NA	TGTGCCAGCAGTCTAGCCGGGGGGACACCGAACACCGGGGAGCTGTTTTTT	CASSLAGGTPNTGELFF
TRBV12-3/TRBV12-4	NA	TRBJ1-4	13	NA	TGTGCCAGCAGTTTTAAAAGGGATGAAAAACTGTTTTTT	CASSFKRDEKLFF
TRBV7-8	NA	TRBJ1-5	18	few	TGTGCCAGCAGCCCCGCAGAGTTGCCACTTTATAGCAATCAGCCCCAGCATTTT	CASSPAELPLYSNQPQHF
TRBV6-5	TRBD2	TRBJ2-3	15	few	TGTGCCAGCAGTTGGGAGGGCGGCAGCACAGATACGCAGTATTTT	CASSWEGGSTDTQYF
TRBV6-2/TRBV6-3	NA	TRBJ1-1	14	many	TGTGCCAGCAGTTACGGCGGGGTGAACACTGAAGCTTTCTTT	CASSYGGVNTEAFF
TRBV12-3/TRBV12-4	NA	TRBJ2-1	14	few	TGTGCCAGCAGTTTGACTGGCCCCTACAATGAGCAGTTCTTC	CASSLTGPYNEQFF
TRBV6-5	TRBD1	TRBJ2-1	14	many	TGTGCCAGCAGTTACCTCGACAGGGGGCATGAGCAGTTCTTC	CASSYLDRGHEQFF
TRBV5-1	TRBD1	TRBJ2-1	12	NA	TGCGCCAGCAGCTTAGAAGCGACAGGGCTATTCTTC	CASSLEATGLFF
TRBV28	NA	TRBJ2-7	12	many	TGTGCCAGCAGCTCCACACGGGTCGAGCAGTACTTC	CASSSTRVEQYF
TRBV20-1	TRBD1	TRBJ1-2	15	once	TGCAGTGCTAGAGATTGGACAGGGCCTACCTATGGCTACACCTTC	CSARDWTGPTYGYTF
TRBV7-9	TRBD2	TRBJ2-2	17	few	TGTGCCAGCAGCTTCCCACGACTAGCGGATGACACCGGGGAGCTGTTTTTT	CASSFPRLADDTGELFF
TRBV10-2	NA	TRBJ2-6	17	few	TGCGCCAGCAGTCCCCGGCGCGGCGCCTCTGGGGCCAACGTCCTGACTTTC	CASSPRRGASGANVLTF
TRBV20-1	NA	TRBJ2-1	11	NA	TGCAGTGCTAGCGGGGGAGGTGAGCAGTTCTTC	CSASGGGEQFF
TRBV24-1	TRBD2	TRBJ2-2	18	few	TGTGCCACCAGTGATTTGCAAACTAGCGGGAGAGGAACCGGGGAGCTGTTTTTT	CATSDLQTSGRGTGELFF
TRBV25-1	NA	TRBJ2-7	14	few	TGTGCCAGCACACGAAGTCCACAGGGCTACGAGCAGTACTTC	CASTRSPQGYEQYF
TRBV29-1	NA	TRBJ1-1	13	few	TGCAGCCTACAACGGCAACTGAACACTGAAGCTTTCTTT	CSLQRQLNTEAFF
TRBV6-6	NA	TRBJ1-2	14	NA	TGTGCCAGCAGCAGGGGTTACGGGAACTATGGCTACACCTTC	CASSRGYGNYGYTF
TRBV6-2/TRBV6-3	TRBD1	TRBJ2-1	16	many	TGTGCCAGCAGTTACGAACCGGGACAGGGTGGCGATGAGCAGTTCTTC	CASSYEPGQGGDEQFF
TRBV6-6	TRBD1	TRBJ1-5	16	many	TGTGCCACGAAGGACCGGGACAGGGGGCCCCATCAGCCCCAGCATTTT	CATKDRDRGPHQPQHF
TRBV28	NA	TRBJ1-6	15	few	TGTGCCAGCAGCCTCCTGGTCAGTTATAATTCACCCCTCCACTTT	CASSLLVSYNSPLHF
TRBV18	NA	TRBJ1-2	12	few	TGTGCCAGCTCATGGGGGGACCCCGGCTACACCTTC	CASSWGDPGYTF
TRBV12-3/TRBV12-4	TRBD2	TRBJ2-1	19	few	TGTGCCAGCAGTTTCGGGACTAGCGGGCCTGGGCACCCCCACAATGAGCAGTTCTTC	CASSFGTSGPGHPHNEQFF
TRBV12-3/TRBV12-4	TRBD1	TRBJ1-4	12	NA	TGTTTCCGCCGGGACAGGGATGAAAAACTGTTTTTT	CFRRDRDEKLFF
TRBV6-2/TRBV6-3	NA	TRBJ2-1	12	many	TGTGCCAGCAGGGGGGCCTACAATGAGCAGTTCTTC	CASRGAYNEQFF
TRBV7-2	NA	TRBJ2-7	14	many	TGTGCCAGCAGCGTCCTGCGGGGTTCCTACGAGCAGTACTTC	CASSVLRGSYEQYF
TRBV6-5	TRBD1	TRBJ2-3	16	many	TGTGCCAGCAGTTACACCTGGACAGGGGACACAGATACGCAGTATTTT	CASSYTWTGDTDTQYF
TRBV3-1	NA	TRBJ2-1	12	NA	TGTGCCAGCAGCCAACGGAAAAATGAGCAGTTCTTC	CASSQRKNEQFF
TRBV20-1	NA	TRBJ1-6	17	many	TGCAGTGCTAAGGAGACGCTCGTAGGGTTTAGGAATTCACCCCTCCACTTT	CSAKETLVGFRNSPLHF
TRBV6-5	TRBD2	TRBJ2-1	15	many	TGTGCCAGCGGCCAAGCCGGGACTAGCAGGGGTGAGCAGTTCTTC	CASGQAGTSRGEQFF
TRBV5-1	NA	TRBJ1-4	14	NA	TGCGCCAGCAGCTCCAGGGGTGGTAATGAAAAACTGTTTTTT	CASSSRGGNEKLFF
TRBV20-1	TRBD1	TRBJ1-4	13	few	TGCTCCTGGACGGGGACAGGGTATGAAAAACTGTTTTTT	CSWTGTGYEKLFF
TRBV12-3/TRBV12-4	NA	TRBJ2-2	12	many	TGTGCCAGCAGTTTGGGCTCCGGGGAGCTGTTTTTT	CASSLGSGELFF
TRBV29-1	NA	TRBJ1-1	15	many	TGCAGCGTTCTCAGACAGGCCGCAGTGGGTACTGAAGCTTTCTTT	CSVLRQAAVGTEAFF
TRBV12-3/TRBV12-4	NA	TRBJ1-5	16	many	TGTGCCAGCAGTGACAATAAAGTGGTTAGCAATCAGCCCCAGCATTTT	CASSDNKVVSNQPQHF
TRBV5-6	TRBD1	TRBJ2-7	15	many	TGTGCCAGCAGCCCGTGGGACAGGGTTGGGTACGAGCAGTACTTC	CASSPWDRVGYEQYF
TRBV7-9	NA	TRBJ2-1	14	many	TGTGCCAGCAGCTTGTCGAGCTCCTACAATGAGCAGTTCTTC	CASSLSSSYNEQFF
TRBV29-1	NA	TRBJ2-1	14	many	TGCAGCGTTTCCAGGGAAAATCCCTACAATGAGCAGTTCTTC	CSVSRENPYNEQFF
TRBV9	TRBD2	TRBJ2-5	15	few	TGTGCCAGCAGCGTAGGTCAGCGGGAGATAAAGACCCAGTACTTC	CASSVGQREIKTQYF
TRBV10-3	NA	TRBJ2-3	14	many	TGTGCCATCAATCCCGGGGGACTCGCAGATACGCAGTATTTT	CAINPGGLADTQYF